Below, 15 T cell receptor beta chains from the same sample are listed, as sequenced in a study of early T cells in non-severe SARS-CoV-2 infection. MiXCR, run by TCRdb on the 5' RACE reads, gives a single entry per CDR3 protein. The sample lists fewer than 80,000 distinct CDR3 sequences; about 9.4% were seen once. Sequenced sample: whole blood. These receptors were obtained from an adult who was a healthcare worker with PCR-confirmed SARS-CoV-2 infection or an uninfected control (not recorded which).

The chain couples TRBV11-2 to TRBJ2-3; the match to TRBD2 covers 11 bases. The CDR3 extends over 17 amino acids. Germline assignment: CDR1 SGHAT and CDR2 FQNNGV. The J segment lost 1 base and the V segment lost 5 bases, leaving 8 bases of the junction unmatched. This CDR3 is CASSLSGGAVGTDTQYF. The CDR3 nucleotides are TGTGCCAGCAGCCTTAGCGGGGGGGCAGTCGGCACAGATACGCAGTATTTT.

This chain connects TRBV20-1 to TRBJ1-6; D not certain. The CDR3 is 12 residues long. Trimming took 4 bases from V and 7 from J, leaving 8 bases between them. Looked up from germline, CDR1 is DFQATT and CDR2 is SNEGSKA (reference sequence). CDR3 in DNA: TGCAGTGCTAAGGACCCCAATTCACCCCTCCACTTT. Protein product: CSAKDPNSPLHF.

This clonotype has a count of ten or more. The V call is TRBV4-1, the J call TRBJ2-7, with 13 bases matching TRBD2. Germline V gives CDR1 MGHRA, CDR2 YSYEKL. The CDR3 has 15 residues. V lost 3 bases, J lost 2 bases, and 1 base stayed unmatched. Here the CDR3 reads CASSQTSGRTYEQYF. CDR3 nucleotides: TGCGCCAGCAGCCAGACTAGCGGGAGGACCTACGAGCAGTACTTC.

The table lists this clonotype with many counts. This rearrangement joins TRBV6-5 to TRBJ2-1; 13 positions match TRBD2. The germline CDR1 and CDR2 sequences are MNHEY and SVGAGI. The junction had 5 bases not matched to a gene; V was cut back by 1 base and J by 2 bases. The CDR3 totals 18 residues. CDR3 protein: CASSYLGLAGAPYNEQFF. CDR3 nucleotides: TGTGCCAGCAGTTACTTAGGACTAGCGGGGGCCCCCTACAATGAGCAGTTCTTC.

This clonotype has only a few counts. V gene TRBV2 combines with J gene TRBJ2-3; D is unclear. There are 17 residues in the CDR3. Germline CDR1 and CDR2: SNHLY and FYNNEI. The V gene lost 4 bases and the J gene lost 2 bases, with 19 bases spanning the gap. CDR3 loop: CASSGGPDGLYTDTQYF. DNA for the CDR3: TGTGCCAGCAGTGGAGGACCGGACGGCCTTTACACAGATACGCAGTATTTT.

The sample holds many counts of this clonotype. The chain is built from TRBV7-9 and TRBJ1-2; D perhaps matches TRBD1 (6 bases). This CDR3 contains 16 residues. The germline V and J ends were trimmed by 1 base and 6 bases, with 18 bases remaining between them. CDR1 and CDR2 from the germline V gene are SEHNR and FQNEAQ (reference sequence). CDR3 protein: CASSLVLAGDAHGYTF. The CDR3 bases are TGTGCCAGCAGCTTAGTCCTTGCAGGGGACGCGCATGGCTACACCTTC.

The J gene is TRBJ2-3, the V gene TRBV19; the match to TRBD2 covers 8 bases. The germline V gene has CDR1 LNHDA and CDR2 SQIVND (reference sequence). This CDR3 region has 15 residues. V shed 2 bases, J shed 6 bases, and the junction held 7 bases outside the gene matches. The CDR3, as DNA: TGTGCCAGTAGTATATGGGGTAGCGGGGTTGATACGCAGTATTTT. Protein sequence: CASSIWGSGVDTQYF.

The J gene is TRBJ2-7, the V gene TRBV5-6; perhaps D is TRBD1 or TRBD2 (5 bases each). The CDR3 runs 14 residues. Looked up from germline, CDR1 is SGHDT and CDR2 is YYEEEE. V was trimmed by 4 bases and J by 0 bases, leaving 11 bases between them. DNA for the CDR3: TGTGCCAGCAGCACGGGACCGAACTCCTACGAGCAGTACTTC. As protein: CASSTGPNSYEQYF. Filled out from reference TRBV5-6 and TRBJ2-7, the complete variable domain reads DAGVTQSPTHLIKTRGQQVTLRCSPKSGHDTVSWYQQALGQGPQFIFQYYEEEERQRGNFPDRFSGHQFPNYSSELNVNALLLGDSALYLCASSTGPNSYEQYFGPGTRLTVT.

The chain couples TRBV5-8 to TRBJ2-2; TRBD1 might be the D (6 bases). The CDR3 runs to 15 residues. The germline V gene has CDR1 SGHTS and CDR2 YDEGEE. V was shortened by 2 bases and J by 5 bases, with 13 bases between the two germline ends. CDR3 residues: CASSLGTTGTGELFF. The CDR3 DNA reads as TGTGCCAGCAGCTTAGGGACGACAGGTACCGGGGAGCTGTTTTTT.

This clonotype was found many times. The chain links TRBV20-1 to TRBJ2-7; 7 nucleotides align to TRBD2. V was pared by 7 bases and J by 2 bases, with 5 bases of the junction left unmatched. CDR1 DFQATT and CDR2 SNEGSKA come from the germline V gene (reference sequence). There are 12 residues in the CDR3. For the CDR3, the DNA is TGCAGTGGCGCGGGAGAAACCTACGAGCAGTACTTC. It codes for CSGAGETYEQYF.

J is TRBJ1-2 and V is TRBV7-2; 7 nucleotides line up with TRBD1. With 7 bases clipped from V and 1 base from J, the junction kept 12 bases outside the gene matches. Germline CDR1 is SGHTA and CDR2 is FQGNSA. The CDR3 extends over 16 amino acids. The CDR3: CASTISPGQLNYGYTF. The CDR3 coding sequence is TGTGCCAGCACCATCAGCCCGGGACAGCTTAACTATGGCTACACCTTC.

This clonotype was observed many times. This chain joins TRBV29-1 and TRBJ2-7; D perhaps matches TRBD1 (7 bases). Trimming shortened V by 7 bases and J by 5 bases, and 18 bases separated the two germline ends. CDR1 is SQVTM, CDR2 ANQGSEA, per germline. The CDR3 has 13 residues. The CDR3 sequence is CSASSAGGNEQYF. CDR3 sequence (DNA): TGCAGCGCGTCCTCGGCAGGGGGGAACGAGCAGTACTTC.

This clonotype was observed at least ten times. The CDR3 loop is CASSATSRGYTF. The CDR3 DNA sequence: TGTGCCAGCAGCGCGACAAGTCGGGGCTACACCTTC. The chain is built from TRBV21-1 and TRBJ1-2. TRBV21-1 is a recognized pseudogene. CDR3 length: 12 residues.

In its sample, this clonotype was seen many times. The chain uses TRBV2 and TRBJ1-1; D ambiguous. Germline values: CDR1 SNHLY, CDR2 FYNNEI. Trimming took 4 bases from V and 0 from J, leaving 9 bases between them. CDR3 length: 14 residues. CDR3 DNA: TGTGCCAGCAGTGTGGGTCCCATGAACACTGAAGCTTTCTTT. Residues: CASSVGPMNTEAFF. Looking up the rest from reference TRBV2 and TRBJ1-1 gives the full variable domain: EPEVTQTPSHQVTQMGQEVILRCVPISNHLYFYWYRQILGQKVEFLVSFYNNEISEKSEIFDDQFSVERPDGSNFTLKIRSTKLEDSAMYFCASSVGPMNTEAFFGQGTRLTVV.

The chain has TRBV10-3 and TRBJ2-5; no firm D call. The CDR3 extends over 11 amino acids. V gave up 8 bases and J gave up 4 bases, with 8 bases separating them. Germline V gene lookup returns CDR1 ENHRY and CDR2 SYGVKD. Written as DNA, the CDR3 is TGTGCCATCGGGTTAGGAGAGACCCAGTACTTC. It translates to CAIGLGETQYF.